The sequence of this T cell receptor beta chain was determined in a study of graft-versus-host responses after intestinal transplantation (dated by TCRdb to the early 2020s). Regarding the study in general: The transplants that recipients received were multivisceral, liver-intestinal, or isolated intestinal. Alloreactive clones were identified by sequencing pre-transplant mixed lymphocyte reaction products and comparing them with unstimulated pre-transplant donor and recipient T cells. Graft-versus-host and host-versus-graft alloreactive T cell clones were tracked in the graft, circulation and bone marrow after intestinal transplantation using bulk TCR-beta CDR3 sequencing. Every recipient was given anti-thymocyte globulin induction, followed by about three years of maintenance tacrolimus and steroids. A peak of at least 4% donor T cells among recipient peripheral blood mononuclear cells was the definition used for donor T cell macrochimerism. Rather than going through the commercial service, samples from a few later patients were sequenced in-house on an Illumina MiSeq and processed with MiXCR. A cohort of 24 intestinal transplant recipients, including one retransplant, was enrolled, and a few patients lacking pretransplant specimens were excluded. The research as a whole found: Early after transplant, peak levels of circulating GvH clones were found to be associated with declines in HvG clones. The conclusions were limited by the relatively low number and heterogeneity of the intestinal transplant patients. GvH clones were detected in recipient bone marrow, and some of these GvH clones were observed earlier in ileal mucosa or blood, consistent with an intestinal mucosal origin. High GvH to HvG T cell clonal ratios were observed in the allografts of patients with donor T cell macrochimerism.

The cysteine opens and the phenylalanine closes a CDR3 of 16 amino acids. Only the CDR3 region is kept as DNA, spanning 48 bases read in frame from base 1. Trimming accounts for 5 bases at V and 3 bases at J, while the number of junction bases matched to no gene is 6. The germline V gene (reference sequence) provides CDR1 LNHDA and CDR2 SQIVND. A remark on this clone: The antigen it binds to is not known. Nothing much larger sits one base from this clone, and base qualities are not available.

Intraepithelial and lamina propria lymphocytes were isolated from graft specimens using dithiothreitol, EDTA incubations and collagenase D digestion. Bulk TCR-beta sequencing was performed on serial intestinal graft biopsy specimens collected as late as 600 days after transplant. Library preparation employed the immunoSEQ multiplex PCR assay. For most patients, high-throughput TCR-beta CDR3 sequencing of genomic DNA was performed by Adaptive Biotechnologies. The authors' pipeline ran thus. Adaptive's ImmunoSEQ software supplied the TCR sequencing data for 15 to 20 patients, while MiXCR and VDJtools were used to process a few other patients. CDR3 nucleotide sequences shared by donor and recipient were removed because the origin of these sequences could not be assigned. Alloreactive clones required at least 2-fold expansion over unstimulated cells and minimum CFSE-low frequency of 0.002% (template counts) or 0.001% (read counts). Clones detected in sequenced pre-transplant spleen, lymph node, or MLR CFSE-low populations of the donor or recipient were defined as mappable. Cumulative frequency of alloreactive clones was calculated as a percentage of all sequences weighted by copy number. In its TCRdb copy, this immuneACCESS table keeps in-frame sequences only and misses some clones. Where compared with another copy, unresolved V genes explain less than half of these, and the others have no known cause. The V and J calls and the clone size are those of that table, but D and trimming were determined from the DNA. This sample holds 7,600 or so clones; about 82% were observed only once. In total, the top ten clones hold about a tenth of the sample.

The sequence came from a human patient who received an intestinal transplant, so some T cells may come from the graft donor. The rearranged chain carries TRBV19 and TRBJ2-3, with 12 central nucleotides matching TRBD2. The sample here was ileum tissue, taken approximately 130 days after transplant. The CDR3 protein sequence reads: CASSPRTSGTTDTQYF. The bases are TGTGCCAGTAGTCCTCGGACTAGCGGGACGACAGATACGCAGTATTTT.